The T cell receptor beta chain under discussion was sequenced for a study of blood T cells in healthy people across ages. Study-level points and caveats: Estimates based on one million T cells were treated as lower bounds.

J lost 8 bases, V lost 8 bases, and 13 bases had no gene match. The germline V gene has CDR1 MDHEN and CDR2 SYDVKM. The CDR3 runs 14 residues. This clonotype has more than one count but fewer than ten. Its antigen is as yet unknown. With a J-beta primer mix and a sample-barcoded 5' primer, a second PCR ran about 7 to 11 cycles. TCRdb independently ran MiXCR on the 5' RACE reads; one entry per CDR3 protein. Of 800,000 or so distinct CDR3 sequences listed, about half are singletons. Source material: blood. This receptor was taken from an elderly man in good health. The V gene is TRBV28, the J gene TRBJ1-2; 8 nucleotides align to TRBD1. CDR3 sequence (DNA): TGTGCCAGCGAATTCTCAGGGGGCGTTCGGGGCTACACCTTC. This gives the protein CASEFSGGVRGYTF.